The present TCR beta chain was sequenced within a study of chemoradiotherapy in HPV16-positive cancers (dated 2022 in TCRdb). Regarding the complete study: Using functional T-cell assays on cells from a couple of HPV16-positive patients, the researchers defined candidate HPV-specific T-cell clones and common TCR motifs. Next, the candidate HPV-specific TCRs and motifs were followed in TCR repertoires from around 92 patients with HPV-related cancers. The study set out to ask whether T-cell immunity against the HPV oncoproteins E6 and E7 changes over the course of chemoradiotherapy and whether that immunity affects survival. Overall study results and their limits: Among HPV16-positive patients, expansion of HPV-responsive T cells during chemoradiotherapy was associated with better recurrence-free survival. Expansion of candidate HPV-specific clones and E7-related TCR motifs was observed in the tumor microenvironment during treatment, whereas no such expansion was observed for non-HPV-specific T cells. The survival association was reported for HPV16-positive patients, and the functional definition of HPV-specific T cells was derived from only two HPV16-positive patients.

Library method: the immunoSEQ multiplex PCR assay. TCRdb carries this immuneACCESS record with in-frame sequences only. Its versions omit some clonotypes, under half of them owing to an unresolved V gene in the studies checked, with the rest unexplained. The sample contains about 20,000 clones, about 90% of them found a single time. The ten largest clones capture around 2% of the sample. Repertoires were sampled repeatedly over the course of chemoradiotherapy, so clonal expansion could be followed in the tumor microenvironment. From its cysteine to its phenylalanine, the CDR3 spans 17 amino acids. CDR3 DNA only is kept here, 51 bases in frame from base 1. V is pruned by 0 bases and J by 2 bases, leaving 7 bases of the junction without a gene match. The germline V gene encodes CDR1 KGHSH and CDR2 LQKENI. Of note for this clone: Its recognized antigen is unknown. There are no base qualities to consult, and no much larger clone falls within one base.

The chain employs TRBV18 and TRBJ2-5; TRBD2 agrees with 9 junctional bases. The sequenced sample was blood, obtained from a patient who underwent chemoradiotherapy. The source of this sequence is a human donor with HPV-associated anogenital cancer. The CDR3 has the sequence CASSPPVSGGPQETQYF. The nucleotide sequence reads TGTGCCAGCTCACCACCGGTTAGCGGGGGCCCACAAGAGACCCAGTACTTC. This CDR3, with the reference TRBV18 and TRBJ2-5 proteins standing in past its ends, gives the full variable domain NAGVMQNPRHLVRRRGQEARLRCSPMKGHSHVYWYRQLPEEGLKFMVYLQKENIIDESGMPKERFSAEFPKEGPSILRIQQVVRGDSAAYFCASSPPVSGGPQETQYFGPGTRLLVL.